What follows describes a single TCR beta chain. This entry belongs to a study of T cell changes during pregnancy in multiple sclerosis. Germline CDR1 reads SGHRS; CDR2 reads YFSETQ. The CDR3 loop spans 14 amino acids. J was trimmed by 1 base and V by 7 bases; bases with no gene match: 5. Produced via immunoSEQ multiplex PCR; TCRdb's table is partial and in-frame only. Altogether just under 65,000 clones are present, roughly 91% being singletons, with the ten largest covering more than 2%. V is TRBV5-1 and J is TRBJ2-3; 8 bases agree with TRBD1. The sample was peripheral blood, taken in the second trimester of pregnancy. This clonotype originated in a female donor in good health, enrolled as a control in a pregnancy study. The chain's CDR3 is CASGETGGTDTQYF. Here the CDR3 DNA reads TGCGCCAGCGGCGAGACAGGGGGCACAGATACGCAGTATTTT.